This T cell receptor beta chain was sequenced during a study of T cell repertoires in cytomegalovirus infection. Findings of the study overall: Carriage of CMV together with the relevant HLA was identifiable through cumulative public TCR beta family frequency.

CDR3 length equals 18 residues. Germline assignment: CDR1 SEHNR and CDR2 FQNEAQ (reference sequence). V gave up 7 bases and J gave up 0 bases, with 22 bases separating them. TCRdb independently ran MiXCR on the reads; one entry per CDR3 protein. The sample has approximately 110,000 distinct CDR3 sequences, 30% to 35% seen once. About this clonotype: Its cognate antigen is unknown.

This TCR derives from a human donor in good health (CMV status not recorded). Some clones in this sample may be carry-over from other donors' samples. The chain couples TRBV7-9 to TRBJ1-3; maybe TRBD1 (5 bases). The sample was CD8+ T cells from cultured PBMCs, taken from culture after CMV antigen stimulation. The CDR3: CASIAIGPGTDSGNTIYF. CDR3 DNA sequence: TGTGCCAGCATCGCCATAGGGCCGGGGACGGACTCTGGAAACACCATATATTTT.